Sequencing of this TCR beta chain was carried out in a study of control samples from healthy donors and cancer patients. Assay: immunoSEQ multiplex PCR; the TCRdb copy retains only in-frame clones and omits some. The profile shows some 67,000 clones, around 87% of them singletons. The TCR comes from a woman aged 50 to 60 with head and neck cancer. What was sequenced was PBMCs.

CDR3: CASSHPTGETQYF. Here the CDR3 DNA reads TGTGCCAGCAGCCATCCCACAGGAGAGACCCAGTACTTC. The V call is TRBV5-4, the J call TRBJ2-5; TRBD1 is a possible D gene (5 bases). The CDR3 contains 13 residues. Germline values: CDR1 SGHNT, CDR2 YYREEE (reference sequence). Trimming pared 4 bases from V and 4 bases from J, leaving 11 bases between.